What follows describes a single T cell receptor (beta chain). Its matching antigen is unknown. Germline loops: CDR1 DFQATT, CDR2 SNEGSKA (reference sequence). V lost 3 bases and J 3 bases, leaving 12 bases between the germline ends. There are 13 residues in the CDR3. This sample is part of a study of T cell responses to AZD1222 COVID-19 vaccine. Here immunoSEQ multiplex PCR was the method, and the copy in TCRdb shows in-frame clones only, minus some. The data contain approximately 150,000 clones, 90% of them singletons. Study results and caveats: Repertoires in all cases were sampled only once the peak T cell response had passed.

The receptor was derived from an adult in good health. The sample in question was peripheral blood, obtained on day 0 of AZD1222 vaccination. V usage is TRBV20-1 and J usage is TRBJ2-7; D assignment may be TRBD1 or TRBD2 (5 bases each). The DNA of the CDR3 is TGCAGTGCTAGTAGGGACGGTCTCTACGAGCAGTACTTC. Translating gives CSASRDGLYEQYF.